The following is a T cell receptor (beta chain) sequence with its context. Original processing notes: For nucleated cells, counts were estimated from reference gene primer amplification. The method was immunoSEQ multiplex PCR; TCRdb's version includes in-frame clones alone and lacks a portion of them. From that table come the V and J calls and clone size; the DNA was used to work out D and trimming. Of 150,000 to 200,000 clones in the sample, more than 75% were seen once. Germline-derived CDR1 and CDR2 are LGHDT and YNNKEL (reference sequence). The CDR3 extends over 17 amino acids. The germline V and J ends were trimmed by 4 bases and 1 base, with 17 bases remaining between them. The record originates from a study of blood T cell repertoires in COVID-19. Patients at the Seattle site were enrolled during active infection and followed longitudinally.

This receptor was taken from a person aged 70 to 85 with COVID-19, enrolled during active disease. Input material: peripheral blood. The V and J genes are TRBV3-1 (or the pseudogene TRBV3-2) and TRBJ2-1; maybe TRBD2 (5 bases). Here the CDR3 reads CASSRSGGPFSYNEQFF. The CDR3 DNA sequence: TGTGCCAGCAGCCGATCCGGAGGTCCCTTTTCCTACAATGAGCAGTTCTTC.